This TCR beta chain comes out of a study of control samples from healthy donors and cancer patients (TCRdb year 2020). Clipping removes 6 bases from V and 9 bases from J, with 6 as the unmatched junction base count. The germline V gene gives CDR1 as SNHLY and CDR2 as FYNNEI. The CDR3 goes from the cysteine to the phenylalanine over 14 residues. The retained sequence is limited to the CDR3, 42 bases, with the frame set at the first base. This clone was detected only a few times. Its recognized antigen is unknown. No much larger clone exists at a distance of one base, and base qualities are not known. Library construction relied on the immunoSEQ multiplex PCR assay. The source is immuneACCESS, and TCRdb retained only in-frame sequences with V and J called. Part of the clones is not carried over; for the studies checked, unresolved V genes explain less than half of this, and the remainder is unexplained. The sample table records about 160,000 clones; 70% to 90% of these occur just once. 12% of the sample comes from the top ten.

The sequenced sample consisted of blood. The chain links TRBV2 with TRBJ1-6, with 9 junctional bases fitting TRBD1. The receptor's source is a man aged 25-45 years in good health. The sequenced DNA is TGTGCCAGCAGGAGGACAGGGGATACTTCACCCCTCCACTTT. Its amino acids are CASRRTGDTSPLHF.